This section outlines one T cell receptor beta chain sequence together with its context. The data stem from a study of control samples from healthy donors and cancer patients. TCRdb's copy holds only in-frame clones and misses some; the assay was immunoSEQ multiplex PCR. The profile covers fewer than 200,000 clones, with around 93% appearing a single time and approximately 1.5% taken by the ten largest. After removal of 5 bases from V and 7 bases from J, the junction contained 9 bases not matched to a gene. This CDR3 is 15 amino acids long. Germline V gene data show CDR1 as SGDLS and CDR2 as YYNGEE. The sample taken for sequencing was blood. This TCR derives from a man between 18 and 29 years old in good health. This sequence joins TRBV9 and TRBJ1-6; TRBD1 agrees at 7 bases. The CDR3 coding sequence is TGTGCCAGCAGTAAAACCGGGACAGCCAATTCACCCCTCCACTTT. It specifies CASSKTGTANSPLHF.